This T cell receptor beta chain emerged from a study of technical replicates of blood from several donors. V gave up 0 bases and J gave up 2 bases, with 14 bases separating them. Per germline, CDR1 SGHDT and CDR2 YYEEEE. The CDR3 consists of 16 residues. The protocol was immunoSEQ multiplex PCR, while the TCRdb copy is restricted to in-frame clones and leaves out a portion. The sample lists some 93,000 clones, about 95% occurring once. The chain recombines TRBV5-6 with TRBJ1-2; D call uncertain. This receptor was obtained from a human donor in good health. Specimen: T cells isolated from PBMCs. CDR3 residues: CASSLDPSGSNYGYTF. CDR3 DNA: TGTGCCAGCAGCTTGGATCCGAGCGGGAGCAACTATGGCTACACCTTC.